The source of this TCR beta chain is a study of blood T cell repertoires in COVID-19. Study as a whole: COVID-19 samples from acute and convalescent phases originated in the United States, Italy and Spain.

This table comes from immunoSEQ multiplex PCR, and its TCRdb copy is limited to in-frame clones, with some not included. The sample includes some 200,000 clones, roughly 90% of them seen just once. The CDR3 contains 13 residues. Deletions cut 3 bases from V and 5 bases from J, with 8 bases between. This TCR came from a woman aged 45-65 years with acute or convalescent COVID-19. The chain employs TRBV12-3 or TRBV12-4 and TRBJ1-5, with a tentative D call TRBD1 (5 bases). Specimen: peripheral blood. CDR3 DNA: TGTGCCAGCAGTTTTTCCAGGGATCAGCCCCAGCATTTT. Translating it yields CASSFSRDQPQHF.